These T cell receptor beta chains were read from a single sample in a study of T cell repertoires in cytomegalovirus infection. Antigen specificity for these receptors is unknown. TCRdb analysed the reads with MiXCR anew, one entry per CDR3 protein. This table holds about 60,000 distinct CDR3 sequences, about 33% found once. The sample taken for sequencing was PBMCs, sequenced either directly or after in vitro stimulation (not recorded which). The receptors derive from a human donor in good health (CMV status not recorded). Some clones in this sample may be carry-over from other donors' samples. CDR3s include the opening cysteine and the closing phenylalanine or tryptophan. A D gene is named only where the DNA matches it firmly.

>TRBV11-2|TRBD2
CASSPGTSGADTQYF
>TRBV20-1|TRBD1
CSASRQGARDTQYF
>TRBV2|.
CASESGLYDDEQFF
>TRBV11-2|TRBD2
CASSKPGLAFEQFF
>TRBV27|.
CASSTRTLRTEAFF
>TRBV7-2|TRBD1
CASSQDRAQETQYF
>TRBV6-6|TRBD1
CASSRGQGLSMNTEAFF
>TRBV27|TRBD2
CASRLAGSNTGELFF
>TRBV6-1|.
CAGQPTPYTEAFF
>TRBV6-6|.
CASRRGGGYTF
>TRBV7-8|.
CASSLVDGWSGYIF
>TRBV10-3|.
CAISDNQETQYF
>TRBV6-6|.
CASSYDGNTIYF
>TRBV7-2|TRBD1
CASSLSGTGVNEQYF
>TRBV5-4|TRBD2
CASSKSAGEYNEQFF
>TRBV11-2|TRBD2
CASSLGTSEGTQYF
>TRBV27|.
CASSPEGPVNEQFF
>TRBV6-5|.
CASSKRWVDYGYTF
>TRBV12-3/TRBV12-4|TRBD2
CASSVSGSPPYEQYF
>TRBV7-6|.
CASSLVSGASEQFF
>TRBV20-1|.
CSATTSSYNEQFF
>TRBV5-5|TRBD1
CASSLFRGTAATGELFF
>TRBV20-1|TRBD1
CSAVGTGFDEAFF
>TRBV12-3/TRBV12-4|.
CASNKLGQPQHF
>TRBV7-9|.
CASSPPDGVSSYEQYF
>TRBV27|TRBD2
CASSPGRLAASYNEQFF
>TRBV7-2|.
CASSPQGGYEQYF
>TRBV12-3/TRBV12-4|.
CASSLGNNYEQYF
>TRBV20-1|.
CSAINPLGYTF
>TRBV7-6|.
CASSEGGEKLFF
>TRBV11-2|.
CASSLQGVEAFF
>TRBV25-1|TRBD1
CASSDPGTGRYEQYF
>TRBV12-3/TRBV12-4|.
CASSDRTYTDTQYF
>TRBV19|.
CASRAGPYGYTF
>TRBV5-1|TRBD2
CASSLALAGRTGELFF
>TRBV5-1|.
CASSYGFDQETQYF
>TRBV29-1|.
CSVEGRAYEQFF
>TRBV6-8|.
CASSYGRPSGANVLTF
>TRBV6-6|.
CASRWTDNQPQHF
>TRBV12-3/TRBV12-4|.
CASSFTRGGTGELFF
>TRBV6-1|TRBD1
CASRRKRTGIYEQYF
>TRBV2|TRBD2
CASSPGVRLAGGNEQFF
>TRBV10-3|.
CAISDRQNTEAFF
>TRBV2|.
CASSDMGMNTEAFF